This T cell receptor beta chain was documented in a study of siplizumab effects on memory and regulatory T cells. Here immunoSEQ multiplex PCR was the method, and the copy in TCRdb shows in-frame clones only, minus some. The repertoire consists of more than 85,000 clones, with 93% occurring once and the leading ten covering about 0.32%. The germline CDR1 and CDR2 sequences are LNHDA and SQIVND (reference sequence). CDR3 length: 14 amino acids. V lost 3 bases, J lost 4 bases, and 5 bases stayed unmatched. The V call is TRBV19, the J call TRBJ2-7; 8 positions match TRBD1. Sequencing was performed on CD4+ T cells sorted from blood. The receptor was derived from a human donor in good health. CDR3 amino acids: CASSIGQGEYEQYF. Written as DNA, the CDR3 is TGTGCCAGTAGTATCGGACAGGGAGAGTACGAGCAGTACTTC.